Below are 7 T cell receptor beta chains sequenced from a single sample in a study of PD-L1 blockade in urothelial cancer. TCRdb's table, derived via immunoSEQ multiplex PCR, lists solely in-frame clones and lacks some. Of about 32,000 clones listed, more than 75% are singletons. The sequencing here drew on PBMCs, taken around atezolizumab (anti-PD-L1) treatment. Source of these receptors: a man aged 45-65 years with urothelial cancer.

V gene TRBV6-5 combines with J gene TRBJ2-7, with TRBD2 matching over 11 bases. The junction had 5 bases not matched to a gene; V was cut back by 4 bases and J by 3 bases. Germline V lookup: CDR1 MNHEY, CDR2 SVGAGI. The CDR3 is 15 residues long. The CDR3 here is CASSSTSGGLYEQYF. CDR3 nucleotide sequence: TGTGCCAGCAGTTCTACTAGCGGGGGACTCTACGAGCAGTACTTC.

V and J are TRBV27 and TRBJ2-1; D is uncertain. V lost 2 bases to trimming and J lost 5 bases, with 7 bases between them. The germline V gene encodes CDR1 MNHEY and CDR2 SMNVEV (reference sequence). The CDR3 totals 13 residues. CDR3 sequence: CASSLPGHNEQFF. CDR3 nucleotide sequence: TGTGCCAGCAGTTTACCGGGTCACAATGAGCAGTTCTTC.

This chain connects TRBV7-2 to TRBJ2-5, with D possibly being TRBD1 (6 bases). Germline CDR1 reads SGHTA; CDR2 reads FQGNSA. This CDR3 has 17 residues. The V gene lost 8 bases and the J gene lost 1 base, with 23 bases spanning the gap. The CDR3 DNA reads TGTGCCAGCTCGCCCGAGGGGGTACACACGCTCCAAGAGACCCAGTACTTC. Translated: CASSPEGVHTLQETQYF.

The sample holds one count of this clone. CDR3: CASSLAGGGGELFF. The CDR3, as DNA: TGTGCCAGCAGCTTGGCCGGGGGTGGCGGGGAGCTGTTTTTT. The chain joins TRBV5-4 to TRBJ2-2; D is perhaps TRBD2 (6 bases). CDR3 length: 14 residues. Trimming shortened V by 0 bases and J by 7 bases, and 10 bases separated the two germline ends. Germline lookup yields CDR1 SGHNT and CDR2 YYREEE (reference sequence).

The J gene is TRBJ2-1, the V gene TRBV18, with 9 bases that match TRBD2. The germline V gene encodes CDR1 KGHSH and CDR2 LQKENI. With 1 base clipped from V and 7 bases from J, the junction kept 2 bases outside the gene matches. The CDR3 runs to 14 residues. The CDR3 sequence is CASSPLAGENEQFF. CDR3 in DNA: TGTGCCAGCTCACCACTAGCGGGAGAGAATGAGCAGTTCTTC.

The V and J genes are TRBV5-5 and TRBJ2-2, with D perhaps matching TRBD1 (6 bases). Trimming pared 3 bases from V and 0 bases from J, leaving 9 bases between. Germline loops: CDR1 SGHKS, CDR2 YYEKEE (reference sequence). This CDR3 comprises 15 residues. CDR3 residues: CASSSTGSNTGELFF. DNA of the CDR3: TGTGCCAGCAGCTCGACAGGATCGAACACCGGGGAGCTGTTTTTT.

V gene TRBV5-6 combines with J gene TRBJ1-4, with D possibly TRBD1 on 6 matching bases. The V gene's germline CDR1 is SGHDT and CDR2 YYEEEE. The CDR3 is made up of 13 amino acids. Deletions cut 0 bases from V and 6 bases from J, with 6 bases between. CDR3 residues: CASSLDRDEKLFF. The DNA for the CDR3 is TGTGCCAGCAGCTTGGACAGGGATGAAAAACTGTTTTTT.